The sequence of this T cell receptor beta chain was determined in a study of cytomegalovirus exposure and HLA in healthy donors. Sequencing used immunoSEQ multiplex PCR; TCRdb keeps in-frame clones, though not all of them. The repertoire holds 65,000 to 75,000 clones, with almost 95% as singletons. Study-level results: The tendency of first-cohort TCR clusters to co-occur in the 120 or so validation repertoires was the finding of a later analysis.

Of note for this clone: The target antigen is unknown.

Germline values: CDR1 MNHEY, CDR2 SMNVEV (reference sequence). V dropped 0 bases and J dropped 2 bases, with 8 bases sitting between them. The CDR3 totals 14 residues. This TCR derives from a man younger than 35 in good health and CMV-seropositive. This chain uses TRBV27 with TRBJ2-7; perhaps TRBD1 as D (5 bases). The material sequenced was PBMCs. The CDR3 sequence is CASSLSGPAYEQYF. CDR3 nucleotides: TGTGCCAGCAGTTTATCGGGGCCAGCCTACGAGCAGTACTTC.